The next 20 T cell receptor beta chains were all read from a single sample in a study of T cells in Graves' hyperthyroidism and ophthalmopathy. What was amplified from RNA transcripts were TCR beta CDR3 regions. Initially, a first-round RT-PCR of the TCR CDR3 employed the HTBI primer set. One entry per CDR3 protein results from TCRdb running MiXCR on the multiplex PCR reads. This table has about half a million distinct CDR3 sequences, roughly a sixth appearing once. The sequenced sample was blood. These receptor sequences come from a woman in her twenties or thirties with Graves' ophthalmopathy.

V usage is TRBV29-1 and J usage is TRBJ1-4, with D possibly TRBD1 on 5 matching bases. This CDR3 has 13 amino acids. V lost 4 bases to trimming and J lost 5 bases, with 11 bases between them. Germline V gene data show CDR1 as SQVTM and CDR2 as ANQGSEA. For the CDR3, the DNA is TGCAGCGTTGGTCCGGGGCGCAATGAAAAACTGTTTTTT. Its translation: CSVGPGRNEKLFF.

The chain uses TRBV15 and TRBJ1-3, with unresolved D. Germline V CDR1 and CDR2: LNHNV, YYDKDF (reference sequence). The CDR3 has 15 residues. V lost 1 base and J 0 bases, leaving 7 bases between the germline ends. The CDR3 DNA reads TGTGCCACCAGCAGAGGACCCACCTCTGGAAACACCATATATTTT. Translation: CATSRGPTSGNTIYF.

A note on this clonotype: A much larger clone lies one base from this, so it may be a read error. The chain has TRBV3-1 and TRBJ2-7; 10 nucleotides match TRBD1. This CDR3 is built from 16 residues. Germline lookup yields CDR1 LGHDT and CDR2 YNNKEL (reference sequence). Here the CDR3 DNA reads TGTGCCAGCAGCCGCGGCGGGACAGGGGCGGCCTACGAGCAGCACTTC. This codes for CASSRGGTGAAYEQHF.

This clonotype came up a few times. The chain recombines TRBV7-9 with TRBJ2-7; D may be TRBD1 (5 bases). The CDR3 spans 14 residues. Germline assignment: CDR1 SEHNR and CDR2 FQNEAQ (reference sequence). Trimming removed 4 bases at V and 2 bases at J, with 12 bases between. CDR3 nucleotide sequence: TGTGCCAGCAGCTCCAGGGTCTCTGCCTACGAGCAGTACTTC. Its protein is CASSSRVSAYEQYF.

The chain carries TRBV5-4 and TRBJ2-6; no reliable D call. This CDR3 is built from 12 residues. Germline CDR1 and CDR2: SGHNT and YYREEE (reference sequence). Deletions cut 0 bases from V and 11 bases from J, with 6 bases between. The CDR3 loop is CASSLGVDVLTF. The CDR3 region has the DNA TGTGCCAGCAGCTTGGGAGTGGACGTCCTGACTTTC.

A few counts support this clonotype. The chain employs TRBV29-1 and TRBJ2-1, with 12 bases aligning to TRBD2. The CDR3 loop spans 18 amino acids. After removal of 1 base from V and 9 bases from J, the junction contained 16 bases not matched to a gene. The germline V gene encodes CDR1 SQVTM and CDR2 ANQGSEA. The CDR3, as DNA: TGCAGCGTTGAAGGAAACCGACTAGCGGGAGAGGTTAGGGGTGAGCAGTTCTTC. Translation gives CSVEGNRLAGEVRGEQFF.

This clonotype was picked up a small number of times. This sequence joins TRBV4-2 and TRBJ1-2, with 7 bases aligning to TRBD1. The CDR3 spans 16 residues. V trimming: 0 bases; J trimming: 4 bases; junction bases outside the gene matches: 8. Germline V CDR1 and CDR2: LGHNA, YNFKEQ. In DNA, the CDR3 is TGTGCCAGCAGCCAAGATCCGGGCCAGGGGGTCTATGGCTACACCTTC. This gives the protein CASSQDPGQGVYGYTF.

The chain recombines TRBV3-1 with TRBJ2-1; 8 nucleotides line up with TRBD2. Trimming cost V 2 bases and J 3 bases; bases outside gene matches: 3. CDR3 length equals 15 residues. The germline V gene has CDR1 LGHDT and CDR2 YNNKEL (reference sequence). CDR3 amino acids: CASSQSAGDYNEQFF. CDR3 coding DNA: TGTGCCAGCAGCCAATCAGCGGGAGACTACAATGAGCAGTTCTTC.

This clonotype showed up many times. This chain joins TRBV29-1 and TRBJ2-5; no clear D gene. Germline V CDR1 and CDR2: SQVTM, ANQGSEA. Trimming cost V 2 bases and J 5 bases, with 3 bases left between them. This CDR3 contains 10 residues. In nucleotides, the CDR3 is TGCAGCGTTGAATTGGAGACCCAGTACTTC. Protein product: CSVELETQYF.

This clonotype came up a few times. The chain couples TRBV20-1 to TRBJ2-7; TRBD2 agrees at 10 bases. Unmatched junction bases numbered 8, after V lost 1 base and J lost 5 bases. Germline CDR1 DFQATT, CDR2 SNEGSKA (reference sequence). The CDR3 consists of 15 residues. CDR3 in amino acids: CSARGVLAGKDEQYF. The CDR3 DNA reads TGCAGTGCTAGAGGGGTACTAGCGGGAAAGGACGAGCAGTACTTC.

A note on this clonotype: At one end, the junction sequence differs from germline, possibly due to a read error. This chain uses TRBV9 with TRBJ2-1; the D is unclear. The germline V gene has CDR1 SGDLS and CDR2 YYNGEE. CDR3 size: 15 residues. CDR3 bases: TGTGCCAGCAGCGTAGCGGGTAGCTCCTACAATAAGCAGTTCTTC. Its translation is CASSVAGSSYNKQFF. Filled out from reference TRBV9 and TRBJ2-1, the complete variable domain reads DSGVTQTPKHLITATGQRVTLRCSPRSGDLSVYWYQQSLDQGLQFLIQYYNGEERAKGNILERFSAQQFPDLHSELNLSSLELGDSALYFCASSVAGSSYNKQFFGPGTRLTVL.

This clonotype was counted ten times or more. The V gene is TRBV7-2, the J gene TRBJ1-2; possibly TRBD1 for D (6 bases). The V end was cut by 4 bases, the J end by 9 bases, with 12 bases between. The V gene's germline CDR1 is SGHTA and CDR2 FQGNSA. The CDR3 spans 12 residues. The CDR3 loop reads CASSYGGRSYTF. The CDR3 DNA is TGTGCCAGCAGCTACGGGGGGCGTAGCTACACCTTC.

This clonotype was seen repeatedly, ten times or more. The chain couples TRBV6-2 or TRBV6-3 to TRBJ2-7, with TRBD2 matching 9 bases. V lost 6 bases and J lost 5; bases outside the gene matches: 5. This CDR3 spans 13 amino acids. Germline lookup yields CDR1 MNHEY and CDR2 SVGEGT. In DNA form, the CDR3 reads TGTGCCAGCAGGAGCGGGAGGCGGGACGAGCAGTACTTC. Amino acid sequence: CASRSGRRDEQYF.

This clonotype showed up many times. The J gene is TRBJ2-3, the V gene TRBV7-2; 9 bases map to TRBD2. V lost 2 bases to trimming and J lost 5 bases; unmatched junction nucleotides: 5. Germline V CDR1 and CDR2: SGHTA, FQGNSA. The CDR3 covers 15 residues. The CDR3 DNA reads TGTGCCAGCAGCTTACTAGCGGGGCAGGGAGATACGCAGTATTTT. It specifies CASSLLAGQGDTQYF.

For this clonotype: A much larger clone differs by one base, so this may be a read error. This is likely a read error, given that the CDR3 carries no conserved phenylalanine or tryptophan at its end. The gene calls are TRBV11-1 and TRBJ2-3; maybe TRBD2 (5 bases). Germline V gives CDR1 SGHAT, CDR2 FQDESV (reference sequence). The CDR3 is 15 residues long. The CDR3 spells CASSQSAGPTDTQYL. The CDR3 DNA is TGCGCCAGCAGCCAATCGGCGGGCCCCACAGATACGCAGTATCTT.

About this clonotype itself: The junction does not match germline at one end; this may be a read error. The CDR3 DNA reads TGTGCCAGCAGTTTCCTAGCGGCACCCCCTTGGGGAGAGACCCAGCACTTC. Protein sequence: CASSFLAAPPWGETQHF. The V gene is TRBV28, the J gene TRBJ2-5; 7 bases fit TRBD2. The CDR3 is made up of 17 amino acids. The germline gives CDR1 MDHEN, CDR2 SYDVKM.

This clonotype occurred many times. The junction and the germline gene differ at one end; a read error may be behind it. V is TRBV11-2 and J is TRBJ2-7, with 10 bases identical to TRBD1. This CDR3 is 13 amino acids long. Germline-derived CDR1 and CDR2 are SGHAT and FQNNGV. CDR3 bases: TGCGCCAGCAGCCCAGGACAGGGGGACGAGCAGTACTTC. It translates to CASSPGQGDEQYF.

V usage is TRBV7-9 and J usage is TRBJ2-2; 7 nucleotides match TRBD1. Losses at the gene ends were 8 bases for V and 2 bases for J; bases not matched to a gene: 5. The germline CDR1 and CDR2 sequences are SEHNR and FQNEAQ (reference sequence). This CDR3 is 14 amino acids long. CDR3 nucleotide sequence: TGTGCCAGCGGGGACAGTTTAAACACCGGGGAGCTGTTTTTT. Amino acids: CASGDSLNTGELFF.

This clonotype turned up a few times. A much more abundant neighbour one base away suggests this may be a read error. The rearrangement links TRBV7-6 to TRBJ2-1, with TRBD2 matching 9 bases. The junction had 9 bases not matched to a gene; V was cut back by 4 bases and J by 8 bases. CDR1 is SGHVS, CDR2 FNYEAQ, per germline. The CDR3 extends over 15 amino acids. This CDR3 is CASSSPQAGGHEQFF. Here the CDR3 DNA reads TGTGCCAGCAGCTCCCCCCAAGCGGGAGGTCATGAGCAGTTCTTC.

The sample holds a few counts of this clonotype. The chain links TRBV6-1 to TRBJ2-3; TRBD2 aligns across 7 bases. Germline V gene data show CDR1 as MNHNS and CDR2 as SASEGT. The CDR3 covers 13 residues. The junction had 8 bases not matched to a gene; V was cut back by 4 bases and J by 10 bases. CDR3 nucleotide sequence: TGTGCCAGCAGTGGAATAACAGCGGGATCGCAGTATTTT. The encoded protein is CASSGITAGSQYF.